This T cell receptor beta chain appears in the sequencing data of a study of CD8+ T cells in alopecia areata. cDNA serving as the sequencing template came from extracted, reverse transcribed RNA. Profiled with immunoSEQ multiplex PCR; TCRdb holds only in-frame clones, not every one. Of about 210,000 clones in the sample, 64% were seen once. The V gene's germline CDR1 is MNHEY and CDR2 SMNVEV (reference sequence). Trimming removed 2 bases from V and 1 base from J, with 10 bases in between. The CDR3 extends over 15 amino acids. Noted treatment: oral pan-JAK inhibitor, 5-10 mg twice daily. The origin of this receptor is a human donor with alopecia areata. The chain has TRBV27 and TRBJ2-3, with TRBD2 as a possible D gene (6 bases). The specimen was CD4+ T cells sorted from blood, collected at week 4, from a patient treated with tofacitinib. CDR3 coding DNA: TGTGCCAGCAGTTTAGGACTAACCGGCACAGATACGCAGTATTTT. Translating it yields CASSLGLTGTDTQYF.